Listed below are T cell receptor beta chains from one sample, sequenced in a study of identical twins. Each CDR3 protein is one row after TCRdb ran MiXCR on the 5' RACE reads. This table holds approximately 230,000 distinct CDR3 sequences, 6.5% found once. These same records also appear under a second study, on T cells expressing NK-cell markers.

The sequencing input was CD8+ T cells sorted from blood. These receptors all stem from a woman aged 18-35 years in good health. The CDR3 runs from the conserved cysteine through the conserved F or W. A D gene is named only where the DNA matches it firmly. Only some rows state a clone size, as once, few, many or a class for expanded clones.

D,J,size,V,DNA,CDR3
TRBD2,TRBJ2-7,-,TRBV20-1,TGCAGTGCTAGAGAAACTAGCGGCTACGAGCAGTACTTC,CSARETSGYEQYF
-,TRBJ2-7,few,TRBV5-5,TGTGCCAGCAGCTTCATCCAGTCCTACGAGCAGTACTTC,CASSFIQSYEQYF
-,TRBJ2-1,few,TRBV4-3,TGCGCCAGCAGCCAAGAGGGGACCTACAATGAGCAGTTCTTC,CASSQEGTYNEQFF
-,TRBJ2-1,few,TRBV12-3/TRBV12-4,TGTGCCAGCAGCCCCGTAAGTAAGGAGCAGTTCTTC,CASSPVSKEQFF
-,TRBJ2-3,many,TRBV5-1,TGCGCCAGCAGCGGTTCGAGAAATACGCAGTATTTT,CASSGSRNTQYF
TRBD2,TRBJ2-7,few,TRBV25-1,TGTGCCAGCAGCAACGGGGGGGGCCGAGGAGAGCAGTACTTC,CASSNGGGRGEQYF
-,TRBJ1-4,-,TRBV27,TGTGCCAGCAGTTTACGGGGGCGAGATGAAAAACTGTTTTTT,CASSLRGRDEKLFF
-,TRBJ2-1,many,TRBV5-5,TGTGCCAGCAGCTTTATACGGTCGTCCACTGAGCAGTTCTTC,CASSFIRSSTEQFF
TRBD1,TRBJ2-1,many,TRBV12-3/TRBV12-4,TGTGCCAGCACCCCGGTCCGGGACAGGGACAGGCATGAGCAGTTCTTC,CASTPVRDRDRHEQFF
-,TRBJ1-1,-,TRBV20-1,TGCAGTGCTAGCCTGGACCCCACTGAAGCTTTCTTT,CSASLDPTEAFF
-,TRBJ1-1,many,TRBV5-1,TGCGCCAGCAGCTTGAACCGAGTTGGATACGGGAACACTGAAGCTTTCTTT,CASSLNRVGYGNTEAFF
TRBD1,TRBJ2-7,-,TRBV7-9,TGTGCCAGCAGGAAGGACAGGGAGGCCCCCTACGAGCAGTACTTC,CASRKDREAPYEQYF
-,TRBJ2-7,many,TRBV27,TGTGCCAGCAGTTTATCGAGGCACTACGAGCAGTACTTC,CASSLSRHYEQYF